The 26 T cell receptor beta chains in this list originate from one sample, sequenced in a study of T cell changes during pregnancy in multiple sclerosis. Sequencing was performed with immunoSEQ multiplex PCR; in TCRdb, only in-frame clones are kept and a portion is missing. Seen here are 45,000 to 60,000 clones, 85% to 95% observed once, and the top ten hold roughly 0.71%. This material consisted of CD4+ T cells from peripheral blood mononuclear cells, taken in the third trimester of pregnancy. The source of these receptors is a female donor with multiple sclerosis, enrolled in a pregnancy study.

This clone was picked up a small number of times. The chain carries TRBV5-8 and TRBJ2-1; weak D call: TRBD2 (6 bases). Trimming stripped 7 bases from V and 5 bases from J, with 19 bases between. This CDR3 is 15 amino acids long. CDR1 and CDR2 from the germline V gene are SGHTS and YDEGEE. The CDR3 loop reads CASVLGGWIDNEQFF. The CDR3 nucleotides are TGTGCCAGCGTTCTGGGAGGTTGGATCGACAATGAGCAGTTCTTC.

The chain has TRBV7-3 and TRBJ1-2; tentative D call: TRBD1 (5 bases). Trimming left V 0 bases short and J 6 bases short, with 8 bases between. Germline CDR1 SGHTA, CDR2 FQGTGA. The CDR3 consists of 13 residues. The DNA of the CDR3 is TGTGCCAGCAGCTTAACAGGAGGGGATGGCTACACCTTC. Its protein is CASSLTGGDGYTF. The full variable domain, rest sourced from reference TRBV7-3 and TRBJ1-2, is GAGVSQTPSNKVTEKGKYVELRCDPISGHTALYWYRQSLGQGPEFLIYFQGTGAADDSGLPNDRFFAVRPEGSVSTLKIQRTERGDSAVYLCASSLTGGDGYTFGSGTRLTVV.

This chain connects TRBV15 to TRBJ2-1, with a tentative D call TRBD2 (6 bases). Deletions cut 0 bases from V and 8 bases from J, with 17 bases between. CDR1 and CDR2 from the germline V gene are LNHNV and YYDKDF (reference sequence). The CDR3 length is 16 residues. The CDR3 DNA sequence: TGTGCCACCAGCAGAGACAAGACTTTACCGGGGGATGAGCAGTTCTTC. Its translation is CATSRDKTLPGDEQFF.

The genes are TRBV7-3 and TRBJ2-2; 8 nucleotides agree with TRBD2. V gave up 2 bases and J gave up 0 bases; unmatched junction bases: 2. The germline V gene has CDR1 SGHTA and CDR2 FQGTGA. This CDR3 spans 16 amino acids. CDR3 sequence reads: CASSLRGGTNTGELFF. The CDR3 region has the DNA TGTGCCAGCAGCTTACGGGGGGGAACGAACACCGGGGAGCTGTTTTTT.

The chain uses TRBV10-3 and TRBJ2-3; TRBD2 aligns across 8 bases. The CDR3 totals 15 residues. CDR1 ENHRY and CDR2 SYGVKD come from the germline V gene. Trimming at V came to 7 bases and at J to 0 bases, leaving 6 bases not matched to a gene. CDR3 sequence (DNA): TGTGCCATCACGGGGGGGATCACTAGCACAGATACGCAGTATTTT. This gives the protein CAITGGITSTDTQYF.

V usage is TRBV5-6 and J usage is TRBJ1-2, with unresolved D. The CDR3 has 13 amino acids. Germline V gene sequence: CDR1 SGHDT, CDR2 YYEEEE. V lost 1 base and J 8 bases, leaving 12 bases between the germline ends. Written as DNA, the CDR3 is TGTGCCAGCAGCTTGACTCGCCCCGAGGGCTACACCTTC. It codes for CASSLTRPEGYTF.

This chain links TRBV7-8 with TRBJ1-6; D is perhaps TRBD1 (6 bases). Germline V gene lookup returns CDR1 SGHVS and CDR2 FQNEAQ. There are 15 residues in the CDR3. Trimming cost V 5 bases and J 11 bases, with 19 bases left between them. The CDR3 loop is CASSPLGAGPAPLHF. Written as DNA, the CDR3 is TGTGCCAGCAGCCCCTTGGGGGCCGGGCCGGCACCCCTCCACTTT.

The count of this clone is one. The V and J genes are TRBV11-2 and TRBJ1-6, with D maybe TRBD1 (5 bases). V lost 2 bases to trimming and J lost 4 bases, with 12 bases between them. This CDR3 is built from 16 residues. Germline CDR1 SGHAT, CDR2 FQNNGV. CDR3 region: CASSLSADIYNSPLHF. Here the CDR3 DNA reads TGTGCCAGCAGCTTAAGCGCGGACATTTATAATTCACCCCTCCACTTT.

This clone was observed a handful of times. V is TRBV5-6 and J is TRBJ2-3; D is unresolved. This CDR3 has 10 residues. Germline V gives CDR1 SGHDT, CDR2 YYEEEE. V lost 0 bases and J 12 bases, leaving 5 bases between the germline ends. CDR3 nucleotide sequence: TGTGCCAGCAGCTTGGGGCCTCAGTATTTT. Its translation: CASSLGPQYF.

V is TRBV19 and J is TRBJ2-7; 7 nucleotides agree with TRBD1. Unmatched junction bases numbered 7, after V lost 5 bases and J lost 3 bases. In germline, CDR1 is LNHDA, CDR2 SQIVND (reference sequence). The CDR3 sequence is 14 residues long. In nucleotides, the CDR3 is TGTGCCAGTAGTCCGGACAGGAAGGGCTACGAGCAGTACTTC. This translates into CASSPDRKGYEQYF.

The V gene is TRBV19, the J gene TRBJ1-1; 8 bases match TRBD1. Germline values: CDR1 LNHDA, CDR2 SQIVND (reference sequence). The length of the CDR3 is 13 residues. V trimming: 6 bases; J trimming: 7 bases; junction bases outside the gene matches: 7. The CDR3 reads CASRWTGRREAFF. CDR3 in DNA: TGTGCCAGTAGGTGGACAGGGCGACGTGAAGCTTTCTTT.

The chain carries TRBV6-1 and TRBJ1-6; 8 bases line up with TRBD1. Looked up from germline, CDR1 is MNHNS and CDR2 is SASEGT. The CDR3 spans 12 residues. V shed 8 bases, J shed 7 bases, and the junction held 1 base outside the gene matches. The DNA of the CDR3 is TGTGCCAGCGGACAGGGAAATTCACCCCTCCACTTT. Translation: CASGQGNSPLHF.

This clone appeared a few times. The chain recombines TRBV7-9 with TRBJ1-1, with a possible D match to TRBD1 (5 bases). The CDR3 extends over 12 amino acids. V lost 4 bases, J lost 5 bases, and 8 bases lay in between. The germline V gene encodes CDR1 SEHNR and CDR2 FQNEAQ (reference sequence). This chain's CDR3 is CASSWAGTEAFF. DNA of the CDR3: TGTGCCAGCAGCTGGGCAGGGACTGAAGCTTTCTTT.

This clone showed up just once. The chain recombines TRBV19 with TRBJ1-6; D gene unclear. The CDR3 spans 13 residues. The germline CDR1 and CDR2 sequences are LNHDA and SQIVND (reference sequence). Trimming left V 7 bases short and J 14 bases short, with 18 bases between. The CDR3 is CASTMNHGEALHF. The CDR3 DNA reads TGTGCCAGTACCATGAACCATGGAGAAGCCCTCCACTTT.

This chain connects TRBV7-3 to TRBJ2-3, with 9 bases that match TRBD1. CDR1 and CDR2 from the germline V gene are SGHTA and FQGTGA. The CDR3 has 16 residues. V shed 5 bases, J shed 3 bases, and the junction held 9 bases outside the gene matches. The CDR3 protein is CASSPRADRGTDTQYF. In DNA, the CDR3 is TGTGCCAGCAGCCCGAGAGCTGACAGGGGGACAGATACGCAGTATTTT.

This rearrangement joins TRBV11-2 to TRBJ1-2; 7 bases align to TRBD1. This CDR3 spans 14 amino acids. The germline V gene has CDR1 SGHAT and CDR2 FQNNGV. V was pared by 1 base and J by 1 base, with 0 bases of the junction left unmatched. The CDR3 DNA follows: TGTGCCAGCAGCTTAGGACAGGGTAACTATGGCTACACCTTC. This translates into CASSLGQGNYGYTF.

The chain couples TRBV29-1 to TRBJ2-3, with D perhaps matching TRBD1 (6 bases). CDR3 length: 15 residues. V lost 3 bases to trimming and J lost 3 bases, with 16 bases between them. CDR1 and CDR2 (germline): SQVTM, ANQGSEA. The CDR3 region has the DNA TGCAGCGTTGAGGGGGTCAGGGGATGGACAGATACGCAGTATTTT. Its translation is CSVEGVRGWTDTQYF.

The chain employs TRBV10-3 and TRBJ1-1, with D possibly being TRBD1 (6 bases). Germline V gene sequence: CDR1 ENHRY, CDR2 SYGVKD. V lost 1 base and J 4 bases, leaving 13 bases between the germline ends. The CDR3 loop spans 15 amino acids. For the CDR3, the DNA is TGTGCCATCAGTGAGTTAGGACAGAGGAGCACTGAAGCTTTCTTT. It is translated as CAISELGQRSTEAFF.

V and J are TRBV9 and TRBJ2-1; 9 positions agree with TRBD1. V trimming: 0 bases; J trimming: 7 bases; junction bases outside the gene matches: 8. Germline V gives CDR1 SGDLS, CDR2 YYNGEE. The CDR3 covers 16 residues. The CDR3 here is CASSVDTGGVLNEQFF. The CDR3 DNA reads as TGTGCCAGCAGCGTAGACACAGGGGGCGTTTTGAATGAGCAGTTCTTC.

V usage is TRBV6-6 and J usage is TRBJ1-2; D is uncertain. Germline V lookup: CDR1 MNHNY, CDR2 SVGAGI (reference sequence). Trimming pared 0 bases from V and 4 bases from J, leaving 6 bases between. CDR3 length: 13 residues. The CDR3 protein is CASSYSLVYGYTF. The CDR3 DNA reads TGTGCCAGCAGTTACTCCCTAGTCTATGGCTACACCTTC.

The chain uses TRBV7-3 and TRBJ2-3; 13 bases line up with TRBD2. V gave up 5 bases and J gave up 5 bases; unmatched junction bases: 7. The CDR3 length is 16 residues. Germline V gene sequence: CDR1 SGHTA, CDR2 FQGTGA. The CDR3 loop reads CASSPLAGGPEDTQYF. Here the CDR3 DNA reads TGTGCCAGCAGCCCACTAGCGGGGGGGCCGGAAGATACGCAGTATTTT. Using reference TRBV7-3 and TRBJ2-3 for the parts outside the CDR3, the full variable domain is GAGVSQTPSNKVTEKGKYVELRCDPISGHTALYWYRQSLGQGPEFLIYFQGTGAADDSGLPNDRFFAVRPEGSVSTLKIQRTERGDSAVYLCASSPLAGGPEDTQYFGPGTRLTVL.

The chain carries TRBV18 and TRBJ1-2; D perhaps matches TRBD1 (5 bases). The CDR3 is 14 residues long. Germline V gene sequence: CDR1 KGHSH, CDR2 LQKENI. Trimming stripped 2 bases from V and 0 bases from J, with 7 bases between. CDR3 DNA: TGTGCCAGCTCACCAGACAGTCCTAACTATGGCTACACCTTC. This codes for CASSPDSPNYGYTF. The full variable domain, rest sourced from reference TRBV18 and TRBJ1-2, is NAGVMQNPRHLVRRRGQEARLRCSPMKGHSHVYWYRQLPEEGLKFMVYLQKENIIDESGMPKERFSAEFPKEGPSILRIQQVVRGDSAAYFCASSPDSPNYGYTFGSGTRLTVV.

This clone was seen a single time. The chain carries TRBV20-1 and TRBJ1-4; no clear D gene. Germline V gene lookup returns CDR1 DFQATT and CDR2 SNEGSKA (reference sequence). The V gene lost 6 bases and the J gene lost 8 bases, with 10 bases spanning the gap. CDR3 length: 11 residues. This chain's CDR3 is CSAEVSEKLFF. The CDR3 DNA reads TGCAGTGCGGAGGTTTCGGAAAAACTGTTTTTT.

V usage is TRBV7-2 and J usage is TRBJ2-3; D gene uncertain. V lost 3 bases to trimming and J lost 0 bases, with 7 bases between them. CDR3 length: 14 amino acids. CDR1 and CDR2 (germline): SGHTA, FQGNSA. Written as DNA, the CDR3 is TGTGCCAGCAGCTTGAGTGCTAGCACAGATACGCAGTATTTT. Its protein product is CASSLSASTDTQYF.

The J gene is TRBJ2-1, the V gene TRBV11-3; 8 positions agree with TRBD2. The germline V gene has CDR1 SGHNT and CDR2 YENEEA. The CDR3 is made up of 16 amino acids. V was clipped by 0 bases and J by 4 bases; unmatched bases: 5. The CDR3 DNA sequence: TGTGCCAGCAGCTTAGATCGGAGCGGGGGTTACAATGAGCAGTTCTTC. Its protein product is CASSLDRSGGYNEQFF. The whole variable domain, remainder taken from reference TRBV11-3 and TRBJ2-1, is EAGVVQSPRYKIIEKKQPVAFWCNPISGHNTLYWYLQNLGQGPELLIRYENEEAVDDSQLPKDRFSAERLKGVDSTLKIQPAELGDSAVYLCASSLDRSGGYNEQFFGPGTRLTVL.

CDR3 loop: CASSPGRDRVSYEQYF. CDR3 in DNA: TGTGCCAGCAGCCCCGGGAGGGACAGGGTATCCTACGAGCAGTACTTC. The rearrangement joins TRBV7-2 to TRBJ2-7, with D possibly being TRBD1 (9 bases). Germline lookup yields CDR1 SGHTA and CDR2 FQGNSA. V gave up 5 bases and J gave up 1 base, with 18 bases separating them. The length of the CDR3 is 16 residues.